These 9 T cell receptor beta chains were sequenced from one sample in a study of blood T cell repertoires in COVID-19. This table comes from immunoSEQ multiplex PCR, and its TCRdb copy is limited to in-frame clones, with some not included. The data hold fewer than 350,000 clones, with about nine tenths observed a single time. Sequenced input: PBMCs or T cells enriched from blood (not recorded which). These receptors originate from a woman aged 40 to 50 with acute COVID-19.

The J gene is TRBJ2-4, the V gene TRBV6-5; D ambiguous. Germline CDR1 is MNHEY and CDR2 is SVGAGI. V lost 6 bases and J 6 bases, leaving 15 bases between the germline ends. The CDR3 loop spans 14 amino acids. CDR3 in amino acids: CASSYRPTSNIQYF. The CDR3 bases are TGTGCCAGCAGCTATCGCCCAACCTCAAACATTCAGTACTTC.

The chain couples TRBV19 to TRBJ1-3; 8 nucleotides agree with TRBD1. V lost 5 bases to trimming and J lost 2 bases; unmatched junction nucleotides: 8. CDR3 size: 16 residues. Germline assignment: CDR1 LNHDA and CDR2 SQIVND (reference sequence). CDR3 DNA: TGTGCCAGTAGTGGATTCGACAGGGGAACTGGAAACACCATATATTTT. Encoded protein: CASSGFDRGTGNTIYF. Using reference TRBV19 and TRBJ1-3 for the parts outside the CDR3, the full variable domain is DGGITQSPKYLFRKEGQNVTLSCEQNLNHDAMYWYRQDPGQGLRLIYYSQIVNDFQKGDIAEGYSVSREKKESFPLTVTSAQKNPTAFYLCASSGFDRGTGNTIYFGEGSWLTVV.

V is TRBV5-1 and J is TRBJ2-7; no firm D call. The V gene lost 9 bases and the J gene lost 1 base, with 17 bases spanning the gap. The germline CDR1 and CDR2 sequences are SGHRS and YFSETQ. The CDR3 contains 14 residues. CDR3 coding DNA: TGCGCCACCATGGCAGGCCCTGGTTCCTACGAGCAGTACTTC. Protein: CATMAGPGSYEQYF.

The chain combines TRBV7-9 with TRBJ2-3; D call uncertain. With 5 bases removed from V and 5 bases from J, the gap between germline ends came to 14 bases. Germline loops: CDR1 SEHNR, CDR2 FQNEAQ (reference sequence). The CDR3 sequence is 14 residues long. Here the CDR3 DNA reads TGTGCCAGCAGCCGCGACACAATGGTAGATACGCAGTATTTT. Translated: CASSRDTMVDTQYF.

The V call is TRBV7-9, the J call TRBJ1-1; 11 bases match TRBD1. The CDR3 contains 15 residues. In germline, CDR1 is SEHNR, CDR2 FQNEAQ (reference sequence). The V gene end was trimmed by 5 bases and the J gene end by 1 base; junction bases not matched to a gene: 3. The CDR3 region is CASSTGTGGNTEAFF. Here the CDR3 DNA reads TGTGCCAGCAGCACAGGGACAGGGGGGAACACTGAAGCTTTCTTT. The whole variable domain, filled in from reference TRBV7-9 and TRBJ1-1, reads DTGVSQNPRHKITKRGQNVTFRCDPISEHNRLYWYRQTLGQGPEFLTYFQNEAQLEKSRLLSDRFSAERPKGSFSTLEIQRTEQGDSAMYLCASSTGTGGNTEAFFGQGTRLTVV.

The V call is TRBV3-1 (or the pseudogene TRBV3-2), the J call TRBJ2-7; 12 bases fit TRBD2. V lost 0 bases and J lost 1; bases outside the gene matches: 7. From germline, CDR1 is LGHDT and CDR2 YNNKEL (reference sequence). The CDR3 spans 18 residues. The CDR3 is CASSQDRLAGVTSYEQYF. The CDR3 bases are TGTGCCAGCAGCCAAGACAGACTAGCGGGGGTCACATCCTACGAGCAGTACTTC.

Comment on this clone: The sample contains more than one DNA sequence encoding this CDR3. CDR3 nucleotides: TGTGCCAGCAGCTCGGGACTAGCGGGAACCGGGGAGCTGTTTTTT. It encodes CASSSGLAGTGELFF. The chain joins TRBV5-4 to TRBJ2-2, with 13 bases lining up with TRBD2. The CDR3 is 15 amino acids. V was clipped by 3 bases and J by 5 bases; unmatched bases: 1. Germline-derived CDR1 and CDR2 are SGHNT and YYREEE (reference sequence).

This clone was recorded once. V and J are TRBV10-3 and TRBJ1-2; weak D call: TRBD1 (5 bases). Per germline, CDR1 ENHRY and CDR2 SYGVKD. The CDR3 has 16 amino acids. V shed 0 bases and J shed 7 bases, with 18 bases lying between them. CDR3 in DNA: TGTGCCATCAGTGAGTCCGGCAGGGAGGGATATAGTGGCTACACCTTC. It yields the protein CAISESGREGYSGYTF.

This rearrangement joins TRBV9 to TRBJ2-1, with TRBD2 matching over 15 bases. Germline V gene sequence: CDR1 SGDLS, CDR2 YYNGEE. J lost 10 bases, V lost 3 bases, and 2 bases had no gene match. The CDR3 runs to 14 residues. The CDR3 loop reads CASSGTSGRGEQFF. The CDR3 DNA reads as TGTGCCAGCAGCGGGACTAGCGGGAGGGGGGAGCAGTTCTTC.